The T cell receptor (beta chain) described here comes from a study of cytomegalovirus exposure and HLA in healthy donors. Findings and limits, study-wide: Reportedly, cytomegalovirus status was diagnosed with high sensitivity and specificity.

The PCR had 60 Vbeta and 13 Jbeta primers. Repertoires were generated with immunoSEQ multiplex PCR, while TCRdb's copy carries only in-frame clones and drops some. Here the sample spans approximately 150,000 clones, about 74% being singletons. The sample holds a few counts of this clone. Its antigen is currently unknown. Germline trimming cut 7 bases from V and 1 base from J; bases unmatched to any gene: 6. CDR3 length equals 14 residues. Germline V gives CDR1 MNHNS, CDR2 SASEGT. The rearrangement uses TRBV6-1 and TRBJ2-5, with TRBD1 matching over 7 bases. The sample comprised PBMCs. The TCR sequence derives from a man aged 40-50 years in good health and CMV-seropositive. Here the CDR3 DNA reads TGTGCCAGCACCTATTGGACAGGCCAAGAGACCCAGTACTTC. Its protein product is CASTYWTGQETQYF.